These 30 T cell receptor beta chains came from one sample sequenced in a study of OX40 agonist ivuxolimab in advanced cancers. Assay used: immunoSEQ multiplex PCR; TCRdb lists only in-frame clones, some missing. The data show tens of thousands of clones, with approximately 86% seen just once and roughly an eighth held by the top ten. The sequencing here drew on CD4+ or CD8+ T cells sorted from blood, taken in a trial of the OX40 agonist ivuxolimab. These receptors were taken from an adult with an advanced solid tumor such as melanoma, head and neck, liver or kidney cancer.

The chain employs TRBV19 and TRBJ2-7; D is perhaps TRBD1 (6 bases). The CDR3 covers 18 residues. Trimming removed 5 bases from V and 3 bases from J, with 26 bases in between. From germline, CDR1 is LNHDA and CDR2 SQIVND (reference sequence). The CDR3 sequence: CASSQHPTGQELLYEQYF. For the CDR3, the DNA is TGTGCCAGTAGTCAACACCCAACGGGACAAGAACTACTCTACGAGCAGTACTTC.

This chain uses TRBV10-3 with TRBJ1-1, with D possibly matching TRBD1 (5 bases). Germline CDR1 reads ENHRY; CDR2 reads SYGVKD. The CDR3 runs to 13 residues. V was clipped by 5 bases and J by 0 bases, with 7 bases between them. As DNA, the CDR3 is TGTGCCATCAGTTTGGGGGTGAACACTGAAGCTTTCTTT. Residues: CAISLGVNTEAFF.

This chain uses TRBV5-1 with TRBJ1-1, with a possible D match to TRBD1 (6 bases). CDR3 size: 13 residues. V dropped 6 bases and J dropped 0 bases, with 9 bases sitting between them. Germline values: CDR1 SGHRS, CDR2 YFSETQ. The DNA for the CDR3 is TGCGCCAGCAAACAGGGAATGAACACTGAAGCTTTCTTT. Its translation is CASKQGMNTEAFF.

V and J are TRBV5-1 and TRBJ2-7, with 9 bases identical to TRBD2. The CDR3 covers 15 residues. The V and J ends lost 0 bases and 1 base, in that order; junction bases with no gene match: 2. Per germline, CDR1 SGHRS and CDR2 YFSETQ. In DNA form, the CDR3 reads TGCGCCAGCAGCTTGGGGACTAGCGTGTCCTACGAGCAGTACTTC. It is translated as CASSLGTSVSYEQYF.

Written as DNA, the CDR3 is TGTGCCAGCAGTGTACTAGCGGGAGTAGGAGATACGCAGTATTTT. Translated, it gives CASSVLAGVGDTQYF. The J gene is TRBJ2-3, the V gene TRBV6-4, with 11 bases matching TRBD2. The V gene's germline CDR1 is MRHNA and CDR2 SNTAGT. The CDR3 is 15 residues long. Trimming took 4 bases from V and 5 from J; bases not matched to a gene: 5.

V gene TRBV19 combines with J gene TRBJ1-5; D gene unclear. Germline loops: CDR1 LNHDA, CDR2 SQIVND (reference sequence). The CDR3 loop spans 14 amino acids. With 7 bases removed from V and 1 base from J, the gap between germline ends came to 11 bases. The CDR3 DNA sequence: TGTGCCAGTAACCAGGTCAACAGCAATCAGCCCCAGCATTTT. Its protein is CASNQVNSNQPQHF. The complete variable domain, with remaining parts taken from reference TRBV19 and TRBJ1-5, reads DGGITQSPKYLFRKEGQNVTLSCEQNLNHDAMYWYRQDPGQGLRLIYYSQIVNDFQKGDIAEGYSVSREKKESFPLTVTSAQKNPTAFYLCASNQVNSNQPQHFGDGTRLSIL.

The chain is built from TRBV29-1 and TRBJ2-1, with 11 bases matching TRBD1. The trim removed 1 base at V and 7 bases at J, leaving 12 bases unmatched. The CDR3 spans 17 residues. CDR1 and CDR2 from the germline V gene are SQVTM and ANQGSEA. Here the CDR3 reads CSVEALGAGTGGNEQFF. As DNA, the CDR3 is TGCAGCGTTGAAGCCCTTGGAGCCGGGACAGGGGGGAATGAGCAGTTCTTC.

Details on this clone: The sample carries other DNA sequences with the same CDR3. The rearrangement uses TRBV5-1 and TRBJ2-5, with TRBD2 matching over 11 bases. This CDR3 comprises 16 residues. Losses at the gene ends were 1 base for V and 1 base for J; bases not matched to a gene: 3. The germline V gene encodes CDR1 SGHRS and CDR2 YFSETQ. The CDR3 reads CASSLRLAGGQETQYF. DNA of the CDR3: TGCGCCAGCAGCTTGAGGCTAGCGGGGGGCCAAGAGACCCAGTACTTC.

CDR3 in amino acids: CASSQESGRSYNEQFF. In nucleotides, the CDR3 is TGCGCCAGCAGCCAAGAATCGGGTCGCTCCTACAATGAGCAGTTCTTC. The J gene is TRBJ2-1, the V gene TRBV4-1; D gene unclear. The CDR3 is 16 residues long. Trimming stripped 0 bases from V and 0 bases from J, with 9 bases between. Looked up from germline, CDR1 is MGHRA and CDR2 is YSYEKL.

The CDR3 region is CATKRFVFRQGGDEQYF. CDR3 DNA sequence: TGTGCCACCAAACGTTTTGTGTTTAGGCAGGGGGGGGACGAGCAGTACTTC. The J gene is TRBJ2-5, the V gene TRBV27, with D tentatively TRBD1 or TRBD2 (7 bases each). The end of the DNA fits TRBJ2-7 better, so the J call may be wrong. Germline V lookup: CDR1 MNHEY, CDR2 SMNVEV (reference sequence). The CDR3 spans 17 residues.

The gene calls are TRBV25-1 and TRBJ2-2, with TRBD2 matching 8 bases. CDR3 length equals 16 residues. Trimming removed 4 bases from V and 6 bases from J; junction bases left unmatched: 10. The germline CDR1 and CDR2 sequences are MGHDK and SYGVNS. For the CDR3, the DNA is TGTGCCAGCAGTGGGGCGAGCGGGAGTTGGGCCGGGGAGCTGTTTTTT. Protein: CASSGASGSWAGELFF.

In its sample, this clone was seen once. The gene calls are TRBV15 and TRBJ2-6, with D perhaps matching TRBD2 (6 bases). Germline values: CDR1 LNHNV, CDR2 YYDKDF (reference sequence). There are 16 residues in the CDR3. The ends were cut back, 3 bases at V and 2 bases at J, with 11 bases in the middle. The CDR3: CATSRGGRAGANVLTF. The CDR3 bases are TGTGCCACCAGCAGGGGAGGTAGGGCTGGGGCCAACGTCCTGACTTTC.

The rearrangement links TRBV6-6 to TRBJ2-5; 9 positions agree with TRBD2. The germline V gene has CDR1 MNHNY and CDR2 SVGAGI (reference sequence). The trim removed 6 bases at V and 1 base at J, leaving 6 bases unmatched. This CDR3 is built from 15 residues. The chain's CDR3 is CASRASRGGQETQYF. In DNA, the CDR3 is TGTGCCAGCAGAGCCTCGCGGGGGGGCCAAGAGACCCAGTACTTC.

The genes are TRBV28 and TRBJ2-7; 12 bases line up with TRBD2. This CDR3 is 16 amino acids long. From germline, CDR1 is MDHEN and CDR2 SYDVKM. Trimming took 6 bases from V and 9 from J; bases not matched to a gene: 15. The CDR3 region is CASRVRLSSGRALQYF. The DNA of the CDR3 is TGTGCCAGCAGAGTTAGGTTATCTAGCGGGAGGGCCTTGCAGTACTTC.

V usage is TRBV15 and J usage is TRBJ1-2, with D possibly matching TRBD1 (6 bases). The CDR3 spans 16 residues. Germline CDR1 LNHNV, CDR2 YYDKDF (reference sequence). V lost 0 bases, J lost 10 bases, and 21 bases lay in between. CDR3 in amino acids: CATSRDRGRGLNDYTF. Written as DNA, the CDR3 is TGTGCCACCAGCAGAGATAGAGGCAGGGGACTTAATGACTACACCTTC.

The rearrangement uses TRBV7-3 and TRBJ1-5; D unclear. From germline, CDR1 is SGHTA and CDR2 FQGTGA. V was cut by 5 bases and J by 4 bases, with 9 bases left in between. This CDR3 contains 13 residues. This chain's CDR3 is CASSLRQNQPQHF. The CDR3 nucleotides read TGTGCCAGCAGCCTACGGCAAAATCAGCCCCAGCATTTT.

The genes are TRBV7-6 and TRBJ2-5; TRBD2 agrees at 13 bases. This CDR3 is 17 amino acids long. CDR1 and CDR2 (germline): SGHVS, FNYEAQ. V lost 3 bases, J lost 4 bases, and 8 bases stayed unmatched. CDR3 loop: CASSLSLAGGWGETQYF. CDR3 DNA: TGTGCCAGCAGCTTGTCACTAGCGGGAGGGTGGGGAGAGACCCAGTACTTC. Filled out from reference TRBV7-6 and TRBJ2-5, the complete variable domain reads GAGVSQSPRYKVTKRGQDVALRCDPISGHVSLYWYRQALGQGPEFLTYFNYEAQQDKSGLPNDRFSAERPEGSISTLTIQRTEQRDSAMYRCASSLSLAGGWGETQYFGPGTRLLVL.

The rearrangement links TRBV7-9 to TRBJ2-7; 8 bases line up with TRBD1. CDR1 and CDR2 from the germline V gene are SEHNR and FQNEAQ (reference sequence). There are 16 residues in the CDR3. The V and J ends lost 5 bases and 0 bases, in that order; junction bases with no gene match: 9. The CDR3 sequence: CASSHLGQGLSYEQYF. Written as DNA, the CDR3 is TGTGCCAGCAGCCACCTTGGACAGGGCCTCTCCTACGAGCAGTACTTC.

V gene TRBV7-9 combines with J gene TRBJ1-2; D is undetermined. V lost 6 bases, J lost 14 bases, and 16 bases lay in between. The germline gives CDR1 SEHNR, CDR2 FQNEAQ (reference sequence). This CDR3 is built from 11 residues. The DNA of the CDR3 is TGTGCCAGCAGTGACCAAGGCGGAGTTACCTTC. Amino acid sequence: CASSDQGGVTF.

This clone was seen a single time. The genes are TRBV27 and TRBJ2-1, with TRBD2 identical over 9 bases. The V gene end was trimmed by 6 bases and the J gene end by 4 bases; junction bases not matched to a gene: 13. CDR1 and CDR2 (germline): MNHEY, SMNVEV (reference sequence). CDR3 size: 17 residues. CDR3 nucleotides: TGTGCCAGCAGCCCTTGGGGTGCGGGAGGGAATTACAATGAGCAGTTCTTC. This sequence encodes CASSPWGAGGNYNEQFF.

The chain recombines TRBV11-2 with TRBJ2-5; D might be TRBD2 (5 bases). The germline V gene encodes CDR1 SGHAT and CDR2 FQNNGV. V was shortened by 1 base and J by 5 bases, with 11 bases between the two germline ends. This CDR3 has 14 residues. CDR3 loop: CASSLVRGGETQYF. DNA of the CDR3: TGTGCCAGCAGCTTAGTACGAGGAGGTGAGACCCAGTACTTC.

This chain joins TRBV18 and TRBJ2-5; 11 bases align to TRBD2. This CDR3 has 15 residues. Germline assignment: CDR1 KGHSH and CDR2 LQKENI. The V segment lost 5 bases and the J segment 2 bases; nucleotides outside the gene matches: 4. The CDR3 loop is CASSSTSGNQETQYF. In DNA, the CDR3 is TGTGCCAGCTCATCGACTAGCGGGAATCAAGAGACCCAGTACTTC.

In this sample, this clone turned up a few times. The V and J genes are TRBV28 and TRBJ1-5, with D tentatively TRBD1 (6 bases). Germline CDR1 and CDR2: MDHEN and SYDVKM. The CDR3 is 14 residues long. Trimming took off 3 bases at V and 6 bases at J, with 12 bases between the two ends. The CDR3 spells CASSFGGGGQPQHF. The CDR3 DNA sequence: TGTGCCAGCAGTTTTGGGGGGGGCGGTCAGCCCCAGCATTTT.

The chain combines TRBV7-3 with TRBJ2-1; D possibly corresponds to TRBD2 (5 bases). Germline assignment: CDR1 SGHTA and CDR2 FQGTGA. This CDR3 region has 13 residues. With 3 bases removed from V and 2 bases from J, the gap between germline ends came to 5 bases. CDR3 in amino acids: CASSFGTYNEQFF. In DNA, the CDR3 is TGTGCCAGCAGCTTCGGGACCTACAATGAGCAGTTCTTC.

The chain employs TRBV30 and TRBJ1-5; 9 bases align to TRBD1. The CDR3 is 13 residues long. CDR1 is GTSNPN, CDR2 SVGIG, per germline (reference sequence). J lost 4 bases, V lost 5 bases, and 3 bases had no gene match. The CDR3 spells CAWGGQGNQPQHF. DNA for the CDR3: TGTGCCTGGGGGGGACAGGGAAATCAGCCCCAGCATTTT.

This clone was picked up one time. The J gene is TRBJ1-1, the V gene TRBV6-5; unclear D gene. Looked up from germline, CDR1 is MNHEY and CDR2 is SVGAGI. This CDR3 spans 13 amino acids. V was cut by 0 bases and J by 8 bases, with 10 bases left in between. Here the CDR3 reads CASSYSAAIEAFF. The CDR3 DNA sequence: TGTGCCAGCAGTTACTCGGCAGCTATAGAAGCTTTCTTT.

As DNA, the CDR3 is TGTGCCAGCAGTTCCCGGGGGACAACCACCGGGGAGCTGTTTTTT. This encodes CASSSRGTTTGELFF. The rearrangement uses TRBV27 and TRBJ2-2, with D perhaps given as TRBD1 or TRBD2 (6 bases each). V was cut by 4 bases and J by 4 bases, with 13 bases left in between. This CDR3 spans 15 amino acids. Germline V gene lookup returns CDR1 MNHEY and CDR2 SMNVEV (reference sequence).

The chain links TRBV14 to TRBJ2-7; 8 positions match TRBD2. The CDR3 covers 16 residues. Per the germline V gene, CDR1 is SGHDN and CDR2 is FVKESK. The V and J ends lost 1 base and 3 bases, in that order; junction bases with no gene match: 8. The DNA for the CDR3 is TGTGCCAGCAGCCAAGCTACGGCTAGCGGGTACTACGAGCAGTACTTC. Translating gives CASSQATASGYYEQYF.

This clone appeared a few times. The CDR3 region has the DNA TGTGATGTTATATCCCACTACGAGCAGTACTTC. Its protein product is CDVISHYEQYF. The chain has TRBV6-1 and TRBJ2-7, with no clear D. This CDR3 spans 11 amino acids. Germline V CDR1 and CDR2: MNHNS, SASEGT.

The V call is TRBV19, the J call TRBJ2-1; no definite D call. With 7 bases removed from V and 4 bases from J, the gap between germline ends came to 14 bases. The germline CDR1 and CDR2 sequences are LNHDA and SQIVND (reference sequence). The CDR3 has 14 amino acids. CDR3 region: CASTSAGLYNEQFF. The CDR3 bases are TGTGCCAGTACCTCTGCCGGGCTGTACAATGAGCAGTTCTTC.